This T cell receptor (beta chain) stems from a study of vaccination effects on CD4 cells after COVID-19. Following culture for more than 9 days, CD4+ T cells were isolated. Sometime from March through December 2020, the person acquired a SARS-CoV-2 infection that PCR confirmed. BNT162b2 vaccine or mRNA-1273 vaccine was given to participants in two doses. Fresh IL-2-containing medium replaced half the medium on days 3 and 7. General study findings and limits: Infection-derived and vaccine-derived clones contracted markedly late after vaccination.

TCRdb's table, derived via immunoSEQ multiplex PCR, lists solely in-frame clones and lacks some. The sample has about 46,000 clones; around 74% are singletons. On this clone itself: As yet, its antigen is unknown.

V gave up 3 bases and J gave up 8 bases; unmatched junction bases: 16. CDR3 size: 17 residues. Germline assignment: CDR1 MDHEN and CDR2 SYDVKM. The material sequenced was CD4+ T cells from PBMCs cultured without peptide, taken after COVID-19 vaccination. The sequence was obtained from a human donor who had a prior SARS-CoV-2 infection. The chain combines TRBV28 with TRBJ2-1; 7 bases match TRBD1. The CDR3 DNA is TGTGCCAGCAGTTTTGTCAGGTCCGGACAGGCTATCGATGAGCAGTTCTTC. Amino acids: CASSFVRSGQAIDEQFF.